The T cell receptor (beta chain) described here comes from a study of T cell responses to AZD1222 COVID-19 vaccine. The CDR3 covers 14 residues. Between the trimmed V and J ends, which lost 2 bases and 8 bases, there was a span of 10 bases. The germline V gene has CDR1 SNHLY and CDR2 FYNNEI. The data were produced by immunoSEQ multiplex PCR, yet TCRdb's version contains in-frame clones alone and is incomplete. The table lists over 150,000 clones, around 90% of them singletons. The TCR comes from an adult in good health. This chain links TRBV2 with TRBJ1-6; no reliable D call. Specimen: peripheral blood, collected on day 0 of AZD1222 vaccination. CDR3 DNA sequence: TGTGCCAGCAGTGAAAGCGGTGGGTATTCACCCCTCCACTTT. Its translation: CASSESGGYSPLHF.